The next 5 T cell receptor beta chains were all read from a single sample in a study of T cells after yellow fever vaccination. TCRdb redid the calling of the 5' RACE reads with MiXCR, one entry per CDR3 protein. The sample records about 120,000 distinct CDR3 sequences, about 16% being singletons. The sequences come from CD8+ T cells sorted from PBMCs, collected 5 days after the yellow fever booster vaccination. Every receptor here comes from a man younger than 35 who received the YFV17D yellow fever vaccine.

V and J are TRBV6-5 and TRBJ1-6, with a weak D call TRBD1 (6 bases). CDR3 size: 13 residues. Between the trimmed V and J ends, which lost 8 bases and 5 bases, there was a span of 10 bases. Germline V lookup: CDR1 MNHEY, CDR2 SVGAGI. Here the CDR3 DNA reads TGTGCCAGCCACACAGGGAATAATTCACCCCTCCACTTT. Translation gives CASHTGNNSPLHF.

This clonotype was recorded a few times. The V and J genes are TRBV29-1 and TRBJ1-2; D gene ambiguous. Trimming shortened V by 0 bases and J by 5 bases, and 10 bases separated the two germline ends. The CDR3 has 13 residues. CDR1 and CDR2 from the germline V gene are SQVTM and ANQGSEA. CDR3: CSVEETNLYGYTF. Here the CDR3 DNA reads TGCAGCGTTGAAGAGACGAATTTGTATGGCTACACCTTC.

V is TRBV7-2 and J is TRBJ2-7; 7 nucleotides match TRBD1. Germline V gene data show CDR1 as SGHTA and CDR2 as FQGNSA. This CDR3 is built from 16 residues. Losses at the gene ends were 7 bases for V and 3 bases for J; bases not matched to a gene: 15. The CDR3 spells CASTEIGGQFLYEQYF. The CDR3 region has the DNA TGTGCCAGCACCGAAATAGGGGGACAGTTCCTCTACGAGCAGTACTTC.

The CDR3 sequence: CASSLGVTSRETQYF. The CDR3 bases are TGTGCCAGCAGCTTAGGGGTTACCAGCCGGGAGACCCAGTACTTC. The chain uses TRBV7-9 and TRBJ2-5; D ambiguous. This CDR3 has 15 amino acids. The V gene lost 1 base and the J gene lost 5 bases, with 14 bases spanning the gap. CDR1 SEHNR and CDR2 FQNEAQ come from the germline V gene (reference sequence).

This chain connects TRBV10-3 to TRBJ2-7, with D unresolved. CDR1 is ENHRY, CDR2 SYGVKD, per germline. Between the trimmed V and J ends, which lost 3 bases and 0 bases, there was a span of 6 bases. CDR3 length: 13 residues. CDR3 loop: CAISDRPSYEQYF. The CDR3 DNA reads TGTGCCATCAGTGACCGCCCCTCCTACGAGCAGTACTTC.